This T cell receptor beta chain was recorded in a study of blood T cell repertoires in COVID-19. Background on the study: Material from acute and convalescent COVID-19 was sourced from the United States, Italy and Spain.

The CDR3 is 17 amino acids. Germline trimming cut 8 bases from V and 8 bases from J; bases unmatched to any gene: 12. Germline V lookup: CDR1 SNHLY, CDR2 FYNNEI. As processed by the authors: Estimation of nucleated cell counts was performed using reference gene primer amplification. Profiling relied on immunoSEQ multiplex PCR, and the TCRdb table lists in-frame clones only, not all of them. The DNA was the basis for D and trimming; V, J and clone size are from that table. The sample records fewer than 250,000 clones, 81% being singletons. Participants were aged about 18 to 90 years, lived in 24 US areas, and enrolled virtually. Participants reported their clinical history, and cohort assignment relied on those reports.

V and J are TRBV2 and TRBJ2-1, with 16 positions matching TRBD2. This receptor was identified in a woman in her forties or fifties with acute COVID-19. Sequenced: PBMCs or T cells enriched from blood (not recorded which). The chain's CDR3 is CASLIAGTSGRVYEQFF. The CDR3 DNA reads TGTGCCAGCCTGATAGCCGGGACTAGCGGGAGGGTCTATGAGCAGTTCTTC. The complete variable domain, with remaining parts taken from reference TRBV2 and TRBJ2-1, reads EPEVTQTPSHQVTQMGQEVILRCVPISNHLYFYWYRQILGQKVEFLVSFYNNEISEKSEIFDDQFSVERPDGSNFTLKIRSTKLEDSAMYFCASLIAGTSGRVYEQFFGPGTRLTVL.